The clone carrying this T cell receptor beta chain came up a few times. The record originates from a study of blood T cell repertoires in COVID-19. At the level of the study: In each case, the material was cDNA or gDNA derived from T cells, B-cell-depleted T cells, or PBMCs.

In the original analysis: Using reference gene primer amplification, nucleated cell counts were estimated. The assay was immunoSEQ multiplex PCR, and TCRdb's table has in-frame clones only and misses some. The V and J calls and clone size were taken over from that table, and D and trimming were inferred from the DNA. The table shows over 400,000 clones, with 70% to 90% occurring only once. Living in 24 US areas, the participants were between 18 and 89 years of age. Symptom resolution, clearance, or two negative PCRs marked the recovered donors of Cohort 3. Trimming cost V 4 bases and J 4 bases, with 17 bases left between them. Germline values: CDR1 MDHEN, CDR2 SYDVKM. The CDR3 contains 16 residues.

This TCR came from a woman in her sixties who had recovered from COVID-19. The sample taken for sequencing was PBMCs or T cells enriched from blood (not recorded which). J is TRBJ1-3 and V is TRBV28; maybe TRBD1 (5 bases). The CDR3 region is CASSSQPAGVGNTIYF. The CDR3 DNA is TGTGCCAGCAGTTCCCAGCCAGCGGGGGTGGGAAACACCATATATTTT.